This T cell receptor (beta chain) was sequenced for a study of T cells after yellow fever vaccination. Worth noting for this clonotype: Antigen specificity is unknown.

The study's findings and limits: Detected again after the booster were most primary-vaccination clones, at almost 97% CD4 and approximately 85% CD8.

A 5'RACE template-switching step, the method used to make TCR cDNA, added a universal primer site and UMIs. TCRdb fed the 5' RACE reads into MiXCR, producing one record per CDR3 protein. The table has hundreds of thousands of distinct CDR3 sequences, under 15% seen once. The CDR3 contains 17 residues. The V gene lost 1 base and the J gene lost 1 base, with 15 bases spanning the gap. CDR1 and CDR2 (germline): LGHDT, YNNKEL (reference sequence). The receptor was derived from a man younger than 30 who received the YFV17D yellow fever vaccine. This rearrangement joins TRBV3-1 to TRBJ2-3; D might be TRBD2 (5 bases). The source was CD4+ T cells sorted from PBMCs, collected 15 days after the yellow fever booster vaccination. CDR3 nucleotides: TGTGCCAGCAGCCAAGTCCAGAGACTACGGCGCACAGATACGCAGTATTTT. Protein: CASSQVQRLRRTDTQYF.